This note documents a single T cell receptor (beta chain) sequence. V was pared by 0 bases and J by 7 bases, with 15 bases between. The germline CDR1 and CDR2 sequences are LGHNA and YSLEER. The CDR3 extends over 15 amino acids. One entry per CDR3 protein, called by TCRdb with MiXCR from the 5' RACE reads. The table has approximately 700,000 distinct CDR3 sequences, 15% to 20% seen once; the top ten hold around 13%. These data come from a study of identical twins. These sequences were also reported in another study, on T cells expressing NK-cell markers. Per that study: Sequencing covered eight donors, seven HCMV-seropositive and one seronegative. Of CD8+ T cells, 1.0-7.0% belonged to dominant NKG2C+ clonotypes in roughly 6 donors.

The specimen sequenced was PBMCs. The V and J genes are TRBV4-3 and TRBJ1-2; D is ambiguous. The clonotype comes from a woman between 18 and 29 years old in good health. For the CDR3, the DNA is TGCGCCAGCAGCCAAGATCAACGGGGAGAGGGTGGCTACACCTTC. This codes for CASSQDQRGEGGYTF.